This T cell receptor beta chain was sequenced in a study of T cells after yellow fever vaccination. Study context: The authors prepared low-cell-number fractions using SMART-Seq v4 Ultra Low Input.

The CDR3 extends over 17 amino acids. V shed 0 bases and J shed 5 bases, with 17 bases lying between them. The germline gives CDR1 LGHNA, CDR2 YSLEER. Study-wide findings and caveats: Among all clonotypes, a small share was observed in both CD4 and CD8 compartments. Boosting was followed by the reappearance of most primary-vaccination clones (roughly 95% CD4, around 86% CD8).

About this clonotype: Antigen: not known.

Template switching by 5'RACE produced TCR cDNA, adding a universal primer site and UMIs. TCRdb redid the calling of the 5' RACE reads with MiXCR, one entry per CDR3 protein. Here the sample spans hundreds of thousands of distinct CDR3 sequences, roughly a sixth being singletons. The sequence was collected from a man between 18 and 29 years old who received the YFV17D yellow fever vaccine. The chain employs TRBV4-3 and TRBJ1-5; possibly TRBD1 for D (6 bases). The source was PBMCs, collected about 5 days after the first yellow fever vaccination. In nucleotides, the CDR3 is TGCGCCAGCAGCCAAGATCTATTGTTGTCAGGGGATCAGCCCCAGCATTTT. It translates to CASSQDLLLSGDQPQHF.